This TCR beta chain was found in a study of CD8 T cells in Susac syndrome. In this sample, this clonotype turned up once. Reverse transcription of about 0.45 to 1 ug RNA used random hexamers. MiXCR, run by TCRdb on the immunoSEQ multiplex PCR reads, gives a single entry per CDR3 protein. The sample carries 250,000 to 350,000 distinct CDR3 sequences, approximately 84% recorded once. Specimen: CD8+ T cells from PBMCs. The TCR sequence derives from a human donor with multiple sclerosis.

This CDR3 is CASGSDPTNEKLFF. In DNA, the CDR3 is TGCGCCAGCGGCTCCGATCCGACTAATGAAAAACTGTTTTTT. The J gene is TRBJ1-4, the V gene TRBV5-1; D remains unclear. With 7 bases removed from V and 2 bases from J, the gap between germline ends came to 12 bases. The germline CDR1 and CDR2 sequences are SGHRS and YFSETQ. The CDR3 consists of 14 residues.